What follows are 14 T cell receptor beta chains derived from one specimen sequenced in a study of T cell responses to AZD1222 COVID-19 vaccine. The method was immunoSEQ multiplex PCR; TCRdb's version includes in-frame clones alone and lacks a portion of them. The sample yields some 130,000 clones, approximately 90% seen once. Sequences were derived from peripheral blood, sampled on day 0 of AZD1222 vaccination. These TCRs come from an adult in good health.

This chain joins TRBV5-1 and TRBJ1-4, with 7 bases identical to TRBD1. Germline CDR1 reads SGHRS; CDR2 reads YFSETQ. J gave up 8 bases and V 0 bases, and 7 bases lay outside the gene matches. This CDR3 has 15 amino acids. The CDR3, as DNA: TGCGCCAGCAGCTTGGGAGGGGGCGCACGAGAAAAACTGTTTTTT. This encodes CASSLGGGAREKLFF.

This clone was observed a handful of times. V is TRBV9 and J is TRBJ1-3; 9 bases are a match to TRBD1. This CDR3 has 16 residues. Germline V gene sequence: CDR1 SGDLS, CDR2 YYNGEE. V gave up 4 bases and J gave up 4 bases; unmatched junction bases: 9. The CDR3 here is CASSTLDRGIGNTIYF. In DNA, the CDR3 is TGTGCCAGCAGCACGCTAGACAGGGGGATCGGAAACACCATATATTTT.

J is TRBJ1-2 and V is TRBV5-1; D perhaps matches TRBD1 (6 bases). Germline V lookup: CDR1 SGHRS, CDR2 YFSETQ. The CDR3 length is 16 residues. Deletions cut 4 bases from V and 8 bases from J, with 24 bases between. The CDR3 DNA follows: TGCGCCAGCAGCCAAAACCCGGACAGACCCGCGGGGGGCTACACCTTC. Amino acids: CASSQNPDRPAGGYTF.

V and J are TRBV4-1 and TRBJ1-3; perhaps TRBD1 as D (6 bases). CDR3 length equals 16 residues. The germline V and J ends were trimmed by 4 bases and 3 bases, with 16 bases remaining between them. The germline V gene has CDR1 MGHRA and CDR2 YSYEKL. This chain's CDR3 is CASSRNQGTGGNTIYF. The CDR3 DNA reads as TGCGCCAGCAGCCGTAACCAGGGGACGGGTGGAAACACCATATATTTT.

CDR3 sequence: CASSVGIRTTGELFF. For the CDR3, the DNA is TGTGCCAGCAGCGTAGGAATCCGAACAACCGGGGAGCTGTTTTTT. The chain recombines TRBV9 with TRBJ2-2; D not resolved. Germline CDR1 and CDR2: SGDLS and YYNGEE. This CDR3 is built from 15 residues. V was trimmed by 0 bases and J by 5 bases, leaving 11 bases between them.

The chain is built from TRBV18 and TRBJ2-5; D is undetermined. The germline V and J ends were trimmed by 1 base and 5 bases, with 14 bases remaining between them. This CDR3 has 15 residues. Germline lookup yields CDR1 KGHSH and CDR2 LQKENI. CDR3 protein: CASSPQTILRETQYF. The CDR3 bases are TGTGCCAGCTCACCACAGACGATTCTTCGGGAGACCCAGTACTTC. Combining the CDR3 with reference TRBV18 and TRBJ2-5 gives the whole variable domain NAGVMQNPRHLVRRRGQEARLRCSPMKGHSHVYWYRQLPEEGLKFMVYLQKENIIDESGMPKERFSAEFPKEGPSILRIQQVVRGDSAAYFCASSPQTILRETQYFGPGTRLLVL.

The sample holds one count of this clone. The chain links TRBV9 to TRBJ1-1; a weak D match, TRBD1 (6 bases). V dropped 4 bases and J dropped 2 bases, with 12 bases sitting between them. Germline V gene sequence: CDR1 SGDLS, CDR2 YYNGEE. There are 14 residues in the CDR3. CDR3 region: CASSPGTHNTEAFF. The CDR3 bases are TGTGCCAGCAGCCCCGGGACACACAACACTGAAGCTTTCTTT.

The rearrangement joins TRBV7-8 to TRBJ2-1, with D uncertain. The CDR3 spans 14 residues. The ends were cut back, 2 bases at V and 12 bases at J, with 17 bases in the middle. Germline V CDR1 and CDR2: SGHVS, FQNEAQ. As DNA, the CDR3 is TGTGCCAGCAGCTTAAGGATCGGTGAACAGACGCAGTTCTTC. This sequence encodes CASSLRIGEQTQFF.

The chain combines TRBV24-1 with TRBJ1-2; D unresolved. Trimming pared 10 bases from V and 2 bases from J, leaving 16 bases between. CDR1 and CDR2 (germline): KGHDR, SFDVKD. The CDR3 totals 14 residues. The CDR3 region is CATTKGVFNYGYTF. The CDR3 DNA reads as TGTGCCACAACTAAGGGCGTCTTCAACTATGGCTACACCTTC.

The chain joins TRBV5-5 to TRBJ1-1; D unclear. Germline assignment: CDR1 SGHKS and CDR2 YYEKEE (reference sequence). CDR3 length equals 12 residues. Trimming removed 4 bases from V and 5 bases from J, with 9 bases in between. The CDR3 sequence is CASSIDWTEAFF. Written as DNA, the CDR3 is TGTGCCAGCAGCATTGACTGGACTGAAGCTTTCTTT.

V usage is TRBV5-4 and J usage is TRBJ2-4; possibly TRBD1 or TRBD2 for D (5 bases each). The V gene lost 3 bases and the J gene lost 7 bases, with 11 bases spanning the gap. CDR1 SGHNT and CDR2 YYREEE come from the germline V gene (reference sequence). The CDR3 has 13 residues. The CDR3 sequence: CASSSGEGNIQYF. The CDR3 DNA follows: TGTGCCAGCAGCTCCGGCGAGGGGAACATTCAGTACTTC.

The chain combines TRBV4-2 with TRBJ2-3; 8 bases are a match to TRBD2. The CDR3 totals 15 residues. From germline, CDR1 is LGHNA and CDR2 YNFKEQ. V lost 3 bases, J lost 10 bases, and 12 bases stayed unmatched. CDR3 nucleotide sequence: TGTGCCAGCAGCCAGGACGGGGGGGCCTCATCGGCGCAGTATTTT. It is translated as CASSQDGGASSAQYF.

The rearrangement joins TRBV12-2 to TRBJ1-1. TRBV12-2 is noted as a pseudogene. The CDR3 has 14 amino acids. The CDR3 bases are TGTGCAAGTCGCTTAGCCTTTGTTCGAACTGAAGCTTTCTTT. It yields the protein CASRLAFVRTEAFF.

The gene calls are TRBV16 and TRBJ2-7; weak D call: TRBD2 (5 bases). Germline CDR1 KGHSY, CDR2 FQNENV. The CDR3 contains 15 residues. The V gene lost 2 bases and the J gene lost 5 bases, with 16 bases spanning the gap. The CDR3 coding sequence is TGTGCCAGCAGCCAACCCGCATCCGGGGTGGACGAGCAGTACTTC. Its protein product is CASSQPASGVDEQYF.